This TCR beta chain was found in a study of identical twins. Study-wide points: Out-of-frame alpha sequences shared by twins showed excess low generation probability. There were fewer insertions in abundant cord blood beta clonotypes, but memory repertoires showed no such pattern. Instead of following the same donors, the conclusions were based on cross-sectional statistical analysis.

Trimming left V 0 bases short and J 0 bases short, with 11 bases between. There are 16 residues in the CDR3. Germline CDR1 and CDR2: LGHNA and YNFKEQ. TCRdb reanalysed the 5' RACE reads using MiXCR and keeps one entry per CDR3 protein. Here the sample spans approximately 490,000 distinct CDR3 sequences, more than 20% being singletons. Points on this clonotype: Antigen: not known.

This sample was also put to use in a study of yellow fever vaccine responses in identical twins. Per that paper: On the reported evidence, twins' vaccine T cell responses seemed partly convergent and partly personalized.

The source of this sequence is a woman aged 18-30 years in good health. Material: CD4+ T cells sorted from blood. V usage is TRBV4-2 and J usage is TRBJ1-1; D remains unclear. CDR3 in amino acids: CASSQDPGELNTEAFF. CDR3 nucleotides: TGTGCCAGCAGCCAAGATCCTGGAGAGTTGAACACTGAAGCTTTCTTT.